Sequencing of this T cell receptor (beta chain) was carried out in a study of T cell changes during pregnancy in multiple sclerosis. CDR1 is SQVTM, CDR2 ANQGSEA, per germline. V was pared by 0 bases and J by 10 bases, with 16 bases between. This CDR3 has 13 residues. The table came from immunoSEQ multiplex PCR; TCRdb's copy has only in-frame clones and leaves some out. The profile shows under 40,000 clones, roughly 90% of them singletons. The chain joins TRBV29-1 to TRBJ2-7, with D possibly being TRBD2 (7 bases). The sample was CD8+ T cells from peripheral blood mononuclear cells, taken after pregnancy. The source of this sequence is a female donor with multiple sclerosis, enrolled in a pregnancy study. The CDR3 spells CSVEDMAGADQYF. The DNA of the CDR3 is TGCAGCGTTGAAGATATGGCGGGGGCTGATCAGTACTTC.